The TCR beta chain described here comes from a study of preoperative IRX-2 immunotherapy in early breast cancer. This sample's treatment: preoperative locoregional IRX-2 cytokine immunotherapy. Patients received preoperative, locoregional IRX-2 cytokine immunotherapy in a phase Ib study. The CDR3 spans 17 residues. The germline V gene has CDR1 MDHEN and CDR2 SYDVKM. V dropped 3 bases and J dropped 3 bases, with 21 bases sitting between them. Only in-frame clones appear in the TCRdb table, and some are missing; sequencing was by immunoSEQ multiplex PCR. Here the sample spans under 25,000 clones, around four fifths being singletons.

The TCR comes from a human donor with breast cancer. The rearrangement links TRBV28 to TRBJ2-7; possibly TRBD2 for D (6 bases). Sequences were derived from lymph node tissue, sampled after IRX-2 immunotherapy. The CDR3 region is CASSFDELSGRNYEQYF. As DNA, the CDR3 is TGTGCCAGCAGTTTTGACGAGTTAAGTGGGAGGAACTACGAGCAGTACTTC.